This TCR beta chain was identified during a study of T cells in Graves' hyperthyroidism and ophthalmopathy. Study background: Blood from the periphery was taken at initial diagnosis, before any treatment.

RNA transcripts served as the template for amplifying TCR beta CDR3 regions. HTBI primers were employed in a first-round RT-PCR of the TCR CDR3. MiXCR was run by TCRdb on the multiplex PCR reads, yielding one entry per CDR3 protein. The data show approximately 560,000 distinct CDR3 sequences, with 15% to 17% seen just once and around 7.8% held by the top ten. Many counts were recorded for this clonotype. Sequenced sample: blood. This clonotype was obtained from a woman in her twenties or thirties with Graves' hyperthyroidism.

The CDR3 sequence is CASSFRQGHNYGYTF. As DNA, the CDR3 is TGTGCCAGCAGCTTCCGACAGGGGCATAACTATGGCTACACCTTC. The J gene is TRBJ1-2, the V gene TRBV9; 8 bases fit TRBD1. The CDR3 has 15 amino acids. Germline V gives CDR1 SGDLS, CDR2 YYNGEE. V dropped 4 bases and J dropped 1; count of bases not matched to a gene: 6.